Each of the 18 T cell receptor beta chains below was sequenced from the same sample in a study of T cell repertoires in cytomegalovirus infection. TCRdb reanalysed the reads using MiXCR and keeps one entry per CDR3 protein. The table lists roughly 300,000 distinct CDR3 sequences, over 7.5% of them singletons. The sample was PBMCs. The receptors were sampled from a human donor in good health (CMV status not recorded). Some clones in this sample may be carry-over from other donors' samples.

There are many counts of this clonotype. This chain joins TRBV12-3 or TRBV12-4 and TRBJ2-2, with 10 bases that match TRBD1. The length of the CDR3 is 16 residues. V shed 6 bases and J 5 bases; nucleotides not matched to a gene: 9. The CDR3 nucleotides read TGTGCCAGCAGCCTGGGACAGGGGATAGGAACCGGGGAGCTGTTTTTT. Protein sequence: CASSLGQGIGTGELFF.

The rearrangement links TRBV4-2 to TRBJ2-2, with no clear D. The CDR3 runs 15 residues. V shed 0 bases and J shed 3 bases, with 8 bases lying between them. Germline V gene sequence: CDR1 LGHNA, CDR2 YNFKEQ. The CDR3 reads CASSQDYGDTGELFF. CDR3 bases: TGTGCCAGCAGCCAAGATTATGGAGACACCGGGGAGCTGTTTTTT.

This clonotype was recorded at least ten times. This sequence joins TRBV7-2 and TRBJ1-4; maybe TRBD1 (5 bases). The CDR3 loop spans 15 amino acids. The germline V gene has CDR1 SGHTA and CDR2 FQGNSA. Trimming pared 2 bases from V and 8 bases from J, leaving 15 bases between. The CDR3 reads CASSLSQGGSEKLFF. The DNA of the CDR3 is TGTGCCAGCAGCTTATCCCAGGGAGGTAGCGAAAAACTGTTTTTT.

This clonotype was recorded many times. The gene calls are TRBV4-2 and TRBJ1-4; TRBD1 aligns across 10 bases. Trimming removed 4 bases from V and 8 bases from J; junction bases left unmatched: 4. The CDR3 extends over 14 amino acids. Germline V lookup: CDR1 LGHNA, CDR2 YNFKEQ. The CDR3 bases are TGTGCCAGCAGCCCGACAGGGGGCGGCGAAAAACTGTTTTTT. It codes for CASSPTGGGEKLFF.

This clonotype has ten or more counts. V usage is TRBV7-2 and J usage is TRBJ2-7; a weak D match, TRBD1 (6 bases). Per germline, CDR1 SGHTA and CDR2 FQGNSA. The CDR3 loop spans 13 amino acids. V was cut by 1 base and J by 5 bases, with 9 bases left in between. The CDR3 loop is CASSLGTVNEQYF. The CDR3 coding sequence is TGTGCCAGCAGCTTAGGGACAGTCAACGAGCAGTACTTC.

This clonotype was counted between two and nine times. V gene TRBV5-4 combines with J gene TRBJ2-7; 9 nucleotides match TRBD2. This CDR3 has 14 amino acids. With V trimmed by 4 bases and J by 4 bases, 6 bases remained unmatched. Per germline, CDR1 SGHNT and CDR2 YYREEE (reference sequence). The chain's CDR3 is CASSRSGSGYEQYF. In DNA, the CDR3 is TGTGCCAGCAGCCGTAGCGGGAGCGGGTACGAGCAGTACTTC.

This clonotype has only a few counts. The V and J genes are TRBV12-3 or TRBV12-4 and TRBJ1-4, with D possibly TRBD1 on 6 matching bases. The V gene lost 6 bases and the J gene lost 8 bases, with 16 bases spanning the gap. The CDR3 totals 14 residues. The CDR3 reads CASRGWGPGEKLFF. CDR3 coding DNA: TGTGCCAGCAGGGGTTGGGGGCCTGGGGAAAAACTGTTTTTT.

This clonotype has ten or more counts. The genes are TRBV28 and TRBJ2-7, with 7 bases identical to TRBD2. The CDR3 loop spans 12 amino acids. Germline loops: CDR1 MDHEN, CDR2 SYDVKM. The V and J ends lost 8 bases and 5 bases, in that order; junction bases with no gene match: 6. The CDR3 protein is CASRRRGDEQYF. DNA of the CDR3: TGTGCCAGCCGACGCCGGGGGGACGAGCAGTACTTC. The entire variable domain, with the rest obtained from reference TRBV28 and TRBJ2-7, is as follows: DVKVTQSSRYLVKRTGEKVFLECVQDMDHENMFWYRQDPGLGLRLIYFSYDVKMKEKGDIPEGYSVSREKKERFSLILESASTNQTSMYLCASRRRGDEQYFGPGTRLTVT.

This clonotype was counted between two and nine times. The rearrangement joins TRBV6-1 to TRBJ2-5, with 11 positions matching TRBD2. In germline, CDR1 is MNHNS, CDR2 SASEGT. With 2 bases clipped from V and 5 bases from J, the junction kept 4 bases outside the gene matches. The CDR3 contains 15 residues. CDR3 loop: CASSELAGGGETQYF. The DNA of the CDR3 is TGTGCCAGCAGTGAACTAGCGGGAGGTGGGGAGACCCAGTACTTC.

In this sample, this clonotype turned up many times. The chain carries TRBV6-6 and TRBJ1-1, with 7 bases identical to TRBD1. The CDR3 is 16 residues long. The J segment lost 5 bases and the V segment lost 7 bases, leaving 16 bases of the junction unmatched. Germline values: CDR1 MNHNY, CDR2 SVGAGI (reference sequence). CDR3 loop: CASTPRQGRVGTEAFF. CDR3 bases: TGTGCCAGCACCCCGAGACAGGGAAGGGTGGGGACTGAAGCTTTCTTT.

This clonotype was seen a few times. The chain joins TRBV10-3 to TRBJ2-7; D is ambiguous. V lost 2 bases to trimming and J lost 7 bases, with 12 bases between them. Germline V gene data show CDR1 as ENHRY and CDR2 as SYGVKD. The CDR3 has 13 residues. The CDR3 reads CAISEDNPREQYF. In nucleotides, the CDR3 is TGTGCCATCAGTGAGGACAACCCCCGGGAGCAGTACTTC.

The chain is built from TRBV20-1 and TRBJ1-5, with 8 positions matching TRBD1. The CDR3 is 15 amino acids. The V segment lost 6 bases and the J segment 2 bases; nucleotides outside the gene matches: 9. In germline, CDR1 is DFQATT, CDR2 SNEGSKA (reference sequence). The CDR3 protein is CSAQTVQGGNQPQHF. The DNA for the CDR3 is TGCAGTGCCCAAACGGTACAGGGGGGCAATCAGCCCCAGCATTTT.

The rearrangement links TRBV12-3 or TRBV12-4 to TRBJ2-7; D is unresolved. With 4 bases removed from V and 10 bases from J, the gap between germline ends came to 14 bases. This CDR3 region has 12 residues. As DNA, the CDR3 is TGTGCCAGCAGTTCCCTGGGCGCCGGCCAGTACTTC. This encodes CASSSLGAGQYF.

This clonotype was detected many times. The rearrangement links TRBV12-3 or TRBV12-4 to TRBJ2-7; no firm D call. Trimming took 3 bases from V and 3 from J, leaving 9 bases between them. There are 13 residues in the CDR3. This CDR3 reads CASSLSLGYEQYF. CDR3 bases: TGTGCCAGCAGTTTGAGTTTGGGCTACGAGCAGTACTTC.

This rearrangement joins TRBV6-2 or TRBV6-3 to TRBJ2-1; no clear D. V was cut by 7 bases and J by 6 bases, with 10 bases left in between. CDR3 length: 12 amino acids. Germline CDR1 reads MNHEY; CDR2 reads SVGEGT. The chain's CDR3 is CASKELLNEQFF. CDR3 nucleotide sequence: TGTGCCAGCAAAGAGCTGCTCAATGAGCAGTTCTTC.

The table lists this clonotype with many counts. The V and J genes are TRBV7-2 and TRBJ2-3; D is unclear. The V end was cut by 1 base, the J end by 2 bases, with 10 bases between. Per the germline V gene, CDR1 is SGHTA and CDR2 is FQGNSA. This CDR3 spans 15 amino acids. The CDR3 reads CASSLGAPVTDTQYF. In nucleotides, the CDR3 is TGTGCCAGCAGCTTAGGGGCGCCCGTCACAGATACGCAGTATTTT.

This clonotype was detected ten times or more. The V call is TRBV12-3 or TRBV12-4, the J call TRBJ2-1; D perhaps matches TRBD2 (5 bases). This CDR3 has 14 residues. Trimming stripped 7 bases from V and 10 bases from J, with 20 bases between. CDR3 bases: TGTGCCAGCAAGGACGGGCAAGGTTGGAGGGAGCAGTTCTTC. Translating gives CASKDGQGWREQFF.

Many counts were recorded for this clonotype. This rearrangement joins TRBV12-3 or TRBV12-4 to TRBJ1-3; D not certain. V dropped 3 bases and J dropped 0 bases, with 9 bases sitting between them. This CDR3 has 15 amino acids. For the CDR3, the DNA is TGTGCCAGCAGTTTTTCGCCGCACTCTGGAAACACCATATATTTT. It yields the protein CASSFSPHSGNTIYF.